This T cell receptor beta chain was observed in a study of T cells in women clearing cervical HPV infection. As for the study in general: Case blood drawn at lesion detection; control blood after infection cleared. Study-level points and caveats: Cases and controls were distinguished at AUC roughly 0.86 by richness and V genes.

HPV was found by MY09/MY11 PCR and dot-blot genotyping. Concerning this clone itself: Its specificity is unknown. The CDR3 goes on 3 residues after the read ends, and that part is filled in from the germline J gene.

Germline V gene lookup returns CDR1 SGHVS and CDR2 FNYEAQ. Unmatched junction bases numbered 6, after V lost 5 bases and J lost 1 base. This CDR3 region has 17 residues. TCR beta CDR3 amplified by multiplex PCR from approximately 1,200 ng genomic DNA. TCRdb keeps only in-frame clones here, not all; method: immunoSEQ multiplex PCR. In all, the sample yields roughly 29,000 clones. The rearrangement links TRBV7-6 to TRBJ2-7; 15 bases line up with TRBD2. The clonotype originates from a woman aged 18-69 years with a cervical HPV16 infection that either progressed to CIN3+ or cleared (not recorded which). The sample consisted of blood buffy coat. CDR3 DNA, as far as it was read: TGTGCCAGCAGCCCAGGGACTAGCGGGAGGTTTTCCTACGAG. Protein: CASSPGTSGRFSYE. The full CDR3 reads CASSPGTSGRFSYEQYF.